The sequence of this T cell receptor (beta chain) was determined in a study of T-cell memory formation after mild COVID-19. About the study: Most TCR clusters belonged to a single donor.

Note on this clonotype: What it binds is not known.

TCRdb recomputed calls from the 5' RACE reads with MiXCR, one row per CDR3 protein. In the table there are 470,000 or so distinct CDR3 sequences, roughly 18% of which are singletons. V was pared by 3 bases and J by 1 base, with 14 bases between. Per the germline V gene, CDR1 is KGHDR and CDR2 is SFDVKD. The CDR3 sequence is 16 residues long. Overall study findings and caveats: Later expanders leaned CD4+, whereas clones that contracted between day 15 and 85 were balanced CD4/CD8. Clones which contracted sat mainly in CM and EM if CD4+, and in EMRA if CD8+.

The chain joins TRBV24-1 to TRBJ1-1; D remains unclear. The sequenced material came from PBMCs or a T cell subset sorted from them (not recorded which). The source is a man between 18 and 29 years old who had mild COVID-19 (a few samples of this study predate the infection). Cell type and time point are not known. CDR3 DNA sequence: TGTGCCACCAGTGATGACGGGCCCGAGGGGAACACTGAAGCTTTCTTT. Residues: CATSDDGPEGNTEAFF.